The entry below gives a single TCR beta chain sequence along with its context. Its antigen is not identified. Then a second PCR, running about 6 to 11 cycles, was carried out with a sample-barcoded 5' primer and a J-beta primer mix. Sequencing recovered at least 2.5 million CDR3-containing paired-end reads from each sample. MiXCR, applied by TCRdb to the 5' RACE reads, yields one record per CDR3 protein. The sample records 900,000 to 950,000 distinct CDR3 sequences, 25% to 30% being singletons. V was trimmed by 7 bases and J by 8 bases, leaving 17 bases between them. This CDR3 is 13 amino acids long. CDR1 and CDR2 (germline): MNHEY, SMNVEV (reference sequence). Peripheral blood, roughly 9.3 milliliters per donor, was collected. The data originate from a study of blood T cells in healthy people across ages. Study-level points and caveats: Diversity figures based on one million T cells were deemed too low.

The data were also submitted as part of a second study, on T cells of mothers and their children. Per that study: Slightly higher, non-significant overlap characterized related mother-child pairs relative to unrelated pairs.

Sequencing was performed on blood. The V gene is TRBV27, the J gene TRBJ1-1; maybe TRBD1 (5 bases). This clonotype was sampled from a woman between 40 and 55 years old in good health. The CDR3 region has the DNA TGTGCCAGCAATCTCCAAAGGGGTGGCGAAGCTTTCTTT. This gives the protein CASNLQRGGEAFF.